The sequence of this T cell receptor (beta chain) was determined in a study of T cells after yellow fever vaccination. TCRdb used MiXCR to reprocess the 5' RACE reads, holding one entry per CDR3 protein. The sample lists 250,000 to 350,000 distinct CDR3 sequences; around 8.6% were seen once. V lost 0 bases, J lost 4 bases, and 2 bases stayed unmatched. The CDR3 covers 14 residues. CDR1 and CDR2 (germline): MNHEY, SVGAGI. This chain links TRBV6-5 with TRBJ1-2; 7 bases agree with TRBD1. The sequence came from a man younger than 30 who received the YFV17D yellow fever vaccine. This specimen was CD4+ T cells sorted from PBMCs, taken 5 days after the yellow fever booster vaccination. The CDR3 nucleotides read TGTGCCAGCAGTTACTCAGCAGGGGGCTATGGCTACACCTTC. This gives the protein CASSYSAGGYGYTF.